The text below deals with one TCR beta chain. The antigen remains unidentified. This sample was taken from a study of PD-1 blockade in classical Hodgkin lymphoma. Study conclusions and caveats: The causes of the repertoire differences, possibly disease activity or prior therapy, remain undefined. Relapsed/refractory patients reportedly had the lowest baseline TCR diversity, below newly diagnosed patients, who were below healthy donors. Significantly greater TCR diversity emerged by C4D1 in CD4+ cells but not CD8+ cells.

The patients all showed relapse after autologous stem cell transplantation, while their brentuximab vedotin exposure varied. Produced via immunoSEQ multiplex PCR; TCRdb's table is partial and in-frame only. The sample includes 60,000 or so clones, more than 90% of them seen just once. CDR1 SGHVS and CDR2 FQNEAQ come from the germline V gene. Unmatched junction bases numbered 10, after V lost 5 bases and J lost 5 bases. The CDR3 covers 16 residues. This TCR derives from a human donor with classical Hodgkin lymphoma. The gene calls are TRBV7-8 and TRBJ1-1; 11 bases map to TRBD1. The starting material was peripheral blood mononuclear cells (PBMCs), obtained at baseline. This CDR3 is CASSPRTGGVSTEAFF. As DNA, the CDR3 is TGTGCCAGCAGCCCTCGGACAGGGGGCGTTTCTACTGAAGCTTTCTTT.